This T cell receptor (beta chain) was documented in a study of T cell responses to AZD1222 COVID-19 vaccine. Study results and caveats: Spike was spanned by vaccine-associated CD4 TCRs, which were dominant at 160-218 and 743-854. Reports indicate that nearly half of spike-specific TCRs are directed at unmutated variant regions.

The table came from immunoSEQ multiplex PCR; TCRdb's copy has only in-frame clones and leaves some out. The sample has approximately 110,000 clones; 88% are singletons. The germline gives CDR1 MNHEY, CDR2 SVGAGI. V lost 6 bases to trimming and J lost 3 bases, with 9 bases between them. There are 13 residues in the CDR3. Of note for this clone: What it binds is not known.

The chain employs TRBV6-5 and TRBJ1-3, with D perhaps TRBD1 (5 bases). The receptor comes from an adult who received the AZD1222 COVID-19 vaccine. Sample: peripheral blood, taken 28 days after the second AZD1222 dose. CDR3 loop: CASRPTDGNTIYF. The CDR3 DNA reads as TGTGCCAGCAGGCCGACAGATGGAAACACCATATATTTT.